This passage covers 11 T cell receptor beta chains from one sample sequenced in a study of T cells in Graves' hyperthyroidism and ophthalmopathy. RNA transcripts provided the source from which TCR beta CDR3 regions were amplified. Carried out on the TCR CDR3, a first-round RT-PCR used the HTBI primer set. TCRdb processed the multiplex PCR reads anew with MiXCR; each CDR3 protein has one entry. Found here are 360,000 or so distinct CDR3 sequences, 15% to 20% of them singletons; the top ten hold approximately 4%. Sequences were obtained from blood. The receptors were gathered from a woman aged 18-29 years with Graves' hyperthyroidism.

This clonotype occurred many times. The CDR3 region is CASSEGQINQPQHF. Written as DNA, the CDR3 is TGTGCCAGCAGTGAGGGACAGATTAATCAGCCCCAGCATTTT. This sequence joins TRBV6-1 and TRBJ1-5; 7 nucleotides agree with TRBD1. The CDR3 is made up of 14 amino acids. V lost 3 bases, J lost 4 bases, and 3 bases stayed unmatched. Germline V gene sequence: CDR1 MNHNS, CDR2 SASEGT.

This clonotype was picked up many times. The J gene is TRBJ1-1, the V gene TRBV5-1, with D possibly matching TRBD1 (5 bases). The germline V gene encodes CDR1 SGHRS and CDR2 YFSETQ. The V end was cut by 0 bases, the J end by 2 bases, with 11 bases between. The CDR3 runs 15 residues. The CDR3 loop is CASSLGRGINTEAFF. In DNA form, the CDR3 reads TGCGCCAGCAGCTTGGGGAGGGGAATTAACACTGAAGCTTTCTTT.

This clonotype was detected ten times or more. The chain uses TRBV13 and TRBJ2-7; D is possibly TRBD1 (6 bases). This CDR3 spans 16 amino acids. V lost 5 bases and J lost 2, with 19 bases in between. CDR1 is PRHDT, CDR2 FYEKMQ, per germline (reference sequence). In DNA, the CDR3 is TGTGCCAGCAGCCGAACATGGGGGCGGAACCCCTACGAGCAGTACTTC. Protein product: CASSRTWGRNPYEQYF.

This clonotype came up many times. The rearrangement links TRBV14 to TRBJ2-5, with 8 positions matching TRBD1. Looked up from germline, CDR1 is SGHDN and CDR2 is FVKESK. The CDR3 runs to 14 residues. The V segment lost 2 bases and the J segment 4 bases; nucleotides outside the gene matches: 3. CDR3 in DNA: TGTGCCAGCAGCCAATGGACAGGGCGAGAGACCCAGTACTTC. This sequence encodes CASSQWTGRETQYF.

The genes are TRBV7-2 and TRBJ2-7, with 10 positions matching TRBD1. Germline V gene lookup returns CDR1 SGHTA and CDR2 FQGNSA. The V segment lost 4 bases and the J segment 6 bases; nucleotides outside the gene matches: 6. CDR3 length: 14 amino acids. Written as DNA, the CDR3 is TGTGCCAGCAGCTCCGGGACAGGGGCTGGCGAGCAGTACTTC. This sequence encodes CASSSGTGAGEQYF.

As regards this clonotype: A single base separates this from a much larger clone, so it may be a read error. The V gene is TRBV4-1, the J gene TRBJ2-6; 10 nucleotides line up with TRBD1. This CDR3 has 17 residues. The germline V gene encodes CDR1 MGHRA and CDR2 YSYEKL. The CDR3 region has the DNA TGCGCCAGCAGCCCCAGACAGGGGGCGGATGGGACCAACGTCCTGACTTTC. This codes for CASSPRQGADGTNVLTF.

The genes are TRBV28 and TRBJ1-1; 7 bases are shared with TRBD1. The CDR3 is made up of 15 amino acids. Germline values: CDR1 MDHEN, CDR2 SYDVKM. V was pared by 3 bases and J by 5 bases, with 9 bases of the junction left unmatched. The CDR3 bases are TGTGCCAGCAGTTTTCCTCCGACAGGGCGGACTGAAGCTTTCTTT. As protein: CASSFPPTGRTEAFF.

This clonotype occurred many times. The chain has TRBV19 and TRBJ2-2; 11 bases align to TRBD2. Germline lookup yields CDR1 LNHDA and CDR2 SQIVND (reference sequence). The junction had 4 bases not matched to a gene; V was cut back by 4 bases and J by 3 bases. The CDR3 has 16 amino acids. The CDR3 sequence is CASSTLAGDYTGELFF. The CDR3 nucleotides are TGTGCCAGTAGTACACTAGCGGGAGATTACACCGGGGAGCTGTTTTTT.

This clonotype was detected ten times or more. The rearrangement links TRBV24-1 to TRBJ2-3; D is unresolved. This CDR3 contains 15 residues. Trimming removed 4 bases at V and 4 bases at J, with 14 bases between. CDR1 KGHDR and CDR2 SFDVKD come from the germline V gene. The CDR3, as DNA: TGTGCCACCAGTGACTCGAGCGCCCAAGCAGATACGCAGTATTTT. It encodes CATSDSSAQADTQYF.

In this sample, this clonotype turned up many times. The chain joins TRBV24-1 to TRBJ2-2; D is possibly TRBD1 or TRBD2 (5 bases each). The germline V gene has CDR1 KGHDR and CDR2 SFDVKD. With 9 bases removed from V and 8 bases from J, the gap between germline ends came to 33 bases. This CDR3 comprises 19 residues. In DNA, the CDR3 is TGTGCCACCGAGTACCGGGGACCTCGAATCCACAGAACCCTGGGGGAGCTGTTTTTT. Amino acid sequence: CATEYRGPRIHRTLGELFF.

This sequence joins TRBV5-1 and TRBJ2-2, with D uncertain. Between the trimmed V and J ends, which lost 5 bases and 1 base, there was a span of 9 bases. Germline CDR1 SGHRS, CDR2 YFSETQ. The CDR3 loop spans 14 amino acids. The CDR3 DNA reads as TGCGCCAGCAGAGCCCCAGGGAACACCGGGGAGCTGTTTTTT. This gives the protein CASRAPGNTGELFF.